The 26 T cell receptor beta chains reported below all come from one sample, sequenced in a study of blood T cell repertoires in COVID-19. Assay used: immunoSEQ multiplex PCR; TCRdb lists only in-frame clones, some missing. The sample yields about 210,000 clones, around 87% seen once. Material for sequencing was PBMCs or T cells enriched from blood (not recorded which). The receptors come from a man younger than 45 in a cohort exposed to, infected with or recovered from COVID-19 (not recorded which).

The chain couples TRBV27 to TRBJ1-2; D is uncertain. The CDR3 covers 12 residues. The germline V and J ends were trimmed by 4 bases and 10 bases, with 13 bases remaining between them. The germline gives CDR1 MNHEY, CDR2 SMNVEV (reference sequence). CDR3 protein: CASSSHRLDYTF. CDR3 DNA: TGTGCCAGCAGTTCGCACCGGTTAGACTACACCTTC.

In nucleotides, the CDR3 is TGTGCCATCAGGGGGGACTGGAGCTCTGGAAACACCATATATTTT. Its translation: CAIRGDWSSGNTIYF. The chain has TRBV10-3 and TRBJ1-3; D is perhaps TRBD1 (5 bases). V lost 6 bases, J lost 0 bases, and 12 bases lay in between. Germline CDR1 and CDR2: ENHRY and SYGVKD. This CDR3 region has 15 residues.

This chain connects TRBV9 to TRBJ2-3; 8 bases line up with TRBD2. CDR3 size: 22 residues. Per germline, CDR1 SGDLS and CDR2 YYNGEE. J lost 4 bases, V lost 3 bases, and 28 bases had no gene match. The CDR3 region is CASSARVVGKRESGGRADTQYF. CDR3 in DNA: TGTGCCAGCAGCGCCCGCGTCGTTGGGAAGCGGGAGTCGGGGGGTCGGGCAGATACGCAGTATTTT.

This chain uses TRBV6-5 with TRBJ1-6, with 9 bases matching TRBD1. Germline lookup yields CDR1 MNHEY and CDR2 SVGAGI. V dropped 6 bases and J dropped 10; count of bases not matched to a gene: 10. CDR3 length: 15 residues. CDR3 region: CASRFTGQGASPLHF. Written as DNA, the CDR3 is TGTGCCAGCAGGTTCACGGGACAGGGAGCCTCACCCCTCCACTTT.

The V call is TRBV7-2, the J call TRBJ1-1; 9 bases line up with TRBD1. Looked up from germline, CDR1 is SGHTA and CDR2 is FQGNSA. J gave up 1 base and V 0 bases, and 0 bases lay outside the gene matches. The length of the CDR3 is 15 residues. CDR3 nucleotide sequence: TGTGCCAGCAGCTTAGCGGGACAGGGGAACACTGAAGCTTTCTTT. This gives the protein CASSLAGQGNTEAFF.

This clone was seen a few times. Different DNA sequences within this sample yield the same CDR3. The chain has TRBV19 and TRBJ2-2, with D unresolved. The CDR3 spans 13 residues. Germline V gene sequence: CDR1 LNHDA, CDR2 SQIVND (reference sequence). V was trimmed by 1 base and J by 4 bases, leaving 4 bases between them. This CDR3 is CASSIAGTGELFF. In nucleotides, the CDR3 is TGTGCCAGTAGTATAGCCGGCACCGGGGAGCTGTTTTTT. Variable domain in full (rest from reference TRBV19 and TRBJ2-2): DGGITQSPKYLFRKEGQNVTLSCEQNLNHDAMYWYRQDPGQGLRLIYYSQIVNDFQKGDIAEGYSVSREKKESFPLTVTSAQKNPTAFYLCASSIAGTGELFFGEGSRLTVL.

This clone has only one observation. The V call is TRBV27, the J call TRBJ1-1, with TRBD1 matching 9 bases. This CDR3 comprises 17 residues. Germline trimming cut 5 bases from V and 5 bases from J; bases unmatched to any gene: 15. Looked up from germline, CDR1 is MNHEY and CDR2 is SMNVEV (reference sequence). This CDR3 is CASSPQGTGIVTTEAFF. The CDR3 DNA reads TGTGCCAGCAGTCCACAAGGGACAGGGATTGTCACAACTGAAGCTTTCTTT.

V gene TRBV2 combines with J gene TRBJ2-2; D is ambiguous. Germline V lookup: CDR1 SNHLY, CDR2 FYNNEI. The CDR3 spans 13 residues. Trimming left V 8 bases short and J 1 base short, with 8 bases between. CDR3 sequence: CASATENTGELFF. The CDR3 DNA reads as TGTGCCAGCGCAACAGAGAACACCGGGGAGCTGTTTTTT.

The gene calls are TRBV20-1 and TRBJ1-1; no clear D. The V and J ends lost 3 bases and 0 bases respectively, with 11 bases between them. This CDR3 has 14 residues. Germline CDR1 is DFQATT and CDR2 is SNEGSKA (reference sequence). CDR3 sequence (DNA): TGCAGTGCTAGTTTTGGCGGAATGAACACTGAAGCTTTCTTT. Its translation is CSASFGGMNTEAFF.

The chain combines TRBV9 with TRBJ2-2, with a weak D call TRBD2 (5 bases). Germline lookup yields CDR1 SGDLS and CDR2 YYNGEE. With 3 bases removed from V and 0 bases from J, the gap between germline ends came to 12 bases. This CDR3 is built from 16 residues. As DNA, the CDR3 is TGTGCCAGCAGCGGCCGCGGACTGCCGAACACCGGGGAGCTGTTTTTT. Translated: CASSGRGLPNTGELFF.

The chain employs TRBV5-6 and TRBJ2-1; 7 nucleotides line up with TRBD2. After removal of 4 bases from V and 5 bases from J, the junction contained 12 bases not matched to a gene. This CDR3 region has 16 residues. Germline CDR1 SGHDT, CDR2 YYEEEE. CDR3 sequence reads: CASSPVTSRVDNEQFF. CDR3 sequence (DNA): TGTGCCAGCAGCCCCGTGACTAGCCGCGTCGACAATGAGCAGTTCTTC.

The rearrangement uses TRBV11-1 and TRBJ2-7; 10 bases align to TRBD2. J gave up 0 bases and V 0 bases, and 8 bases lay outside the gene matches. CDR3 length equals 18 residues. In germline, CDR1 is SGHAT, CDR2 FQDESV (reference sequence). Here the CDR3 reads CASSLAVSSGSYSYEQYF. In DNA, the CDR3 is TGTGCCAGCAGCTTAGCGGTTTCTAGCGGGAGTTACTCCTACGAGCAGTACTTC.

In DNA, the CDR3 is TGTGCCAGCAGCTTTGGTAAGGGGGCTGAAGCTTTCTTT. Protein sequence: CASSFGKGAEAFF. J is TRBJ1-1 and V is TRBV13; tentatively, D is TRBD1 (6 bases). CDR1 is PRHDT and CDR2 is FYEKMQ in the germline V gene (reference sequence). Between the trimmed V and J ends, which lost 3 bases and 6 bases, there was a span of 11 bases. The length of the CDR3 is 13 residues.

By proportion, this clone is medium-sized. The rearrangement uses TRBV4-1 and TRBJ1-1, with D perhaps TRBD1 (6 bases). The V gene lost 3 bases and the J gene lost 0 bases, with 11 bases spanning the gap. Germline V gene data show CDR1 as MGHRA and CDR2 as YSYEKL. The CDR3 spans 15 residues. CDR3 region: CASSHADSVNTEAFF. The DNA for the CDR3 is TGCGCCAGCAGCCACGCGGACAGTGTGAACACTGAAGCTTTCTTT.

V is TRBV6-5 and J is TRBJ1-5, with D possibly being TRBD1 (5 bases). CDR3 length equals 14 residues. Germline lookup yields CDR1 MNHEY and CDR2 SVGAGI. Deletions cut 6 bases from V and 7 bases from J, with 16 bases between. The CDR3 loop is CASRRGSGEQPQHF. The CDR3 DNA is TGTGCCAGCAGGAGGGGCTCGGGGGAACAGCCCCAGCATTTT.

The genes are TRBV5-1 and TRBJ2-3, with 11 bases lining up with TRBD2. The CDR3 spans 15 residues. V lost 5 bases, J lost 3 bases, and 5 bases stayed unmatched. Per germline, CDR1 SGHRS and CDR2 YFSETQ. The CDR3 DNA sequence: TGCGCCAGCAGAGTCAGGACTAGCGGGACAGATACGCAGTATTTT. Protein product: CASRVRTSGTDTQYF.

The V gene is TRBV9, the J gene TRBJ1-1; unclear D gene. Trimming took 2 bases from V and 1 from J, leaving 9 bases between them. Germline CDR1 and CDR2: SGDLS and YYNGEE. CDR3 length: 14 amino acids. CDR3 coding DNA: TGTGCCAGCAGCGTTCAACCCGGGAACACTGAAGCTTTCTTT. It translates to CASSVQPGNTEAFF.

The rearrangement joins TRBV27 to TRBJ2-1; tentative D call: TRBD2 (6 bases). Germline V gene sequence: CDR1 MNHEY, CDR2 SMNVEV (reference sequence). Between the trimmed V and J ends, which lost 5 bases and 6 bases, there was a span of 17 bases. This CDR3 contains 15 residues. The CDR3 sequence: CASSASRDFFNEQFF. In DNA form, the CDR3 reads TGTGCCAGCAGTGCAAGCCGGGACTTCTTCAATGAGCAGTTCTTC.

This clone showed up just a few times. The chain uses TRBV7-9 and TRBJ2-7; 11 nucleotides align to TRBD2. This CDR3 region has 15 residues. The J segment lost 4 bases and the V segment lost 3 bases, leaving 5 bases of the junction unmatched. Germline CDR1 reads SEHNR; CDR2 reads FQNEAQ (reference sequence). CDR3 protein: CASSLVTSGMYEQYF. As DNA, the CDR3 is TGTGCCAGCAGCTTGGTGACTAGCGGGATGTACGAGCAGTACTTC.

The chain is built from TRBV28 and TRBJ2-7; 8 bases are shared with TRBD2. CDR1 is MDHEN and CDR2 is SYDVKM in the germline V gene. The V segment lost 7 bases and the J segment 3 bases; nucleotides outside the gene matches: 17. The CDR3 contains 17 residues. The DNA for the CDR3 is TGTGCCAGCAATAATTATCCCCCGGTAGCGGGGTTCTACGAGCAGTACTTC. Residues: CASNNYPPVAGFYEQYF.

This chain uses TRBV7-2 with TRBJ2-1; 13 bases match TRBD2. The V segment lost 6 bases and the J segment 6 bases; nucleotides outside the gene matches: 5. The CDR3 contains 15 residues. Per germline, CDR1 SGHTA and CDR2 FQGNSA. CDR3: CASSFRTSGSNEQFF. Written as DNA, the CDR3 is TGTGCCAGCAGTTTCCGGACTAGCGGGAGCAATGAGCAGTTCTTC.

This chain uses TRBV11-3 with TRBJ2-3, with 9 bases fitting TRBD1. From germline, CDR1 is SGHNT and CDR2 YENEEA. The CDR3 sequence is 18 residues long. Trimming took 0 bases from V and 4 from J; bases not matched to a gene: 11. In DNA, the CDR3 is TGTGCCAGCAGCTTAGATATCGGGACAGGGTTCCCGGCAGATACGCAGTATTTT. Its translation is CASSLDIGTGFPADTQYF.

The V call is TRBV7-2, the J call TRBJ2-7, with D uncertain. The germline V gene has CDR1 SGHTA and CDR2 FQGNSA. CDR3 size: 14 residues. The V end was cut by 4 bases, the J end by 0 bases, with 10 bases between. CDR3 bases: TGTGCCAGCAGCTACATCGGAGACTCCTACGAGCAGTACTTC. Translated: CASSYIGDSYEQYF.

The sample holds one count of this clone. The gene calls are TRBV9 and TRBJ2-7, with 11 bases lining up with TRBD2. The CDR3 covers 16 residues. Looked up from germline, CDR1 is SGDLS and CDR2 is YYNGEE. With 0 bases clipped from V and 3 bases from J, the junction kept 5 bases outside the gene matches. The CDR3: CASSVGAGLAVYEQYF. Written as DNA, the CDR3 is TGTGCCAGCAGCGTAGGTGCGGGACTAGCGGTCTACGAGCAGTACTTC.

The chain uses TRBV5-8 and TRBJ2-2, with 9 bases matching TRBD1. The length of the CDR3 is 16 residues. Per germline, CDR1 SGHTS and CDR2 YDEGEE. The J segment lost 5 bases and the V segment lost 3 bases, leaving 8 bases of the junction unmatched. This CDR3 reads CASSSGTGTRTGELFF. CDR3 coding DNA: TGTGCCAGCAGCTCCGGGACAGGGACGAGGACCGGGGAGCTGTTTTTT.

The V call is TRBV25-1, the J call TRBJ1-4; D is undetermined. The CDR3 totals 14 residues. V lost 3 bases and J 3 bases, leaving 8 bases between the germline ends. The germline CDR1 and CDR2 sequences are MGHDK and SYGVNS. The CDR3 protein is CASSDSGSNEKLFF. CDR3 DNA sequence: TGTGCCAGCAGTGACTCAGGTTCTAATGAAAAACTGTTTTTT.